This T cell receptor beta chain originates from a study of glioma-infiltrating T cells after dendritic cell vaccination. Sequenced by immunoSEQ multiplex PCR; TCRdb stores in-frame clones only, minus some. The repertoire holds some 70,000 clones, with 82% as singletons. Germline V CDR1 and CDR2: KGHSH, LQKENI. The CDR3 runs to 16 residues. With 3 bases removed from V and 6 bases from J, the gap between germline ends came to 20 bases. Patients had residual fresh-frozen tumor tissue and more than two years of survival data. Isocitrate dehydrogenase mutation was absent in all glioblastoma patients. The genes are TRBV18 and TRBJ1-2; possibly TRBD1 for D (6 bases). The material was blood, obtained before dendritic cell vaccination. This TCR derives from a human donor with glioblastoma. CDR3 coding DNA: TGTGCCAGCTCACCCAGGACAGCGCCCCTATACGATGGCTACACCTTC. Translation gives CASSPRTAPLYDGYTF.